Here is one TCR beta chain with its context. The data stem from a study of blood T cell repertoires in COVID-19. The germline V gene encodes CDR1 LGHNA and CDR2 YNFKEQ. This CDR3 is built from 15 residues. The germline V and J ends were trimmed by 2 bases and 4 bases, with 15 bases remaining between them. The repertoire was sequenced with immunoSEQ multiplex PCR; TCRdb's copy has only in-frame clones and lacks some. This sample yields approximately 100,000 clones, of which approximately 85% are seen a single time; roughly an eighth belongs to the top ten. The sample comprised peripheral blood. The genes are TRBV4-2 and TRBJ2-7; no firm D call. The clonotype was recovered from a human donor in a cohort sampled during active COVID-19. This chain's CDR3 is CASSQLPDIAYEQYF. In DNA, the CDR3 is TGTGCCAGCAGCCAATTACCCGATATAGCTTACGAGCAGTACTTC.